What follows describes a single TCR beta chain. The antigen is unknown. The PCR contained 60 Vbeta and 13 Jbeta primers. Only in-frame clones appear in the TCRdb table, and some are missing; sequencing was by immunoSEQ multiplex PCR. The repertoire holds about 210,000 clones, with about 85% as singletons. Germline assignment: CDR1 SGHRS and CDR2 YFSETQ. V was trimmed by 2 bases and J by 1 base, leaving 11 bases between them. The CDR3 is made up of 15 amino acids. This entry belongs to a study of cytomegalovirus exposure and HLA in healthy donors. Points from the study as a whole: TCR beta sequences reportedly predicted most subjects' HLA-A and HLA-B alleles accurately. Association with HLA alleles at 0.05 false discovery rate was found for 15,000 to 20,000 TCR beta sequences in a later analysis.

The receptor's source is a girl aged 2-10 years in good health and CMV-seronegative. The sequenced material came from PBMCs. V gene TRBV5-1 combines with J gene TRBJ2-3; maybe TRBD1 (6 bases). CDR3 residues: CASSFGQWRTDTQYF. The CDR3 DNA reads TGCGCCAGCAGCTTCGGACAGTGGCGCACAGATACGCAGTATTTT.